Listed below are T cell receptor beta chains from one sample, sequenced in a study of Ad26.COV2.S vaccination and SARS-CoV-2 variants. The assay was immunoSEQ multiplex PCR, and TCRdb's table has in-frame clones only and misses some. The sample lists 440,000 or so clones; about 92% were seen once. This sample comprised peripheral blood, obtained in a trial of Ad26.COV2.S vaccine versus placebo. The receptor source for this set is a person aged 18-60 years who received the Ad26.COV2.S COVID-19 vaccine or a placebo. Both conserved end residues are part of each CDR3. A D gene is named only where the DNA matches it firmly. Size is omitted from some rows. Given values are once, few, many or a class for expanded clones.

D gene: NA
V gene: TRBV4-3
clone size: NA
J gene: TRBJ1-3
CDR3 DNA: TGCGCCAGCAGCCAAGTCCTCCGCCCACGAAACACCATATATTTT
CDR3 protein: CASSQVLRPRNTIYF

D gene: TRBD1
V gene: TRBV10-3
clone size: once
J gene: TRBJ1-2
CDR3 DNA: TGTGCCATCAGTGAGTCGAGTGGGACAGGGATTTACGACGACTCCTATGGCTACACCTTC
CDR3 protein: CAISESSGTGIYDDSYGYTF

D gene: TRBD1
V gene: TRBV4-1
clone size: NA
J gene: TRBJ1-1
CDR3 DNA: TGCGCCAGCAGCCAGGTAGGACAGGGTTTCACTGAAGCTTTCTTT
CDR3 protein: CASSQVGQGFTEAFF

D gene: TRBD1
V gene: TRBV5-1
clone size: NA
J gene: TRBJ2-7
CDR3 DNA: TGCGCCAGCAGCTTTACAGGGGACTCCTACGAGCAGTACTTC
CDR3 protein: CASSFTGDSYEQYF

D gene: NA
V gene: TRBV4-3
clone size: NA
J gene: TRBJ1-3
CDR3 DNA: TGCGCCAGCAGCCAGGGTCTGAGCTCTGGAAACACCATATATTTT
CDR3 protein: CASSQGLSSGNTIYF

D gene: NA
V gene: TRBV6-5
clone size: NA
J gene: TRBJ2-7
CDR3 DNA: TGTGCCAGCAGTTACTATAGAACGGGAGTCTACGAGCAGTACTTC
CDR3 protein: CASSYYRTGVYEQYF

D gene: NA
V gene: TRBV12-3/TRBV12-4
clone size: NA
J gene: TRBJ1-2
CDR3 DNA: TGTGCCAGCAGAGGGGACTTAAACTATGGCTACACCTTC
CDR3 protein: CASRGDLNYGYTF

D gene: TRBD1
V gene: TRBV9
clone size: NA
J gene: TRBJ2-4
CDR3 DNA: TGTGCCAGCAGCCTCGGGACAGGGGAAGCTATAAACATTCAGTACTTC
CDR3 protein: CASSLGTGEAINIQYF

D gene: TRBD1
V gene: TRBV27
clone size: NA
J gene: TRBJ2-3
CDR3 DNA: TGTGCCAGCAGTCTCCGGGACAGCCGCACAGATACGCAGTATTTT
CDR3 protein: CASSLRDSRTDTQYF

D gene: TRBD1
V gene: TRBV5-1
clone size: NA
J gene: TRBJ1-4
CDR3 DNA: TGCGCCAGCAGCGTGGAGGGACAGACTAATGAAAAACTGTTTTTT
CDR3 protein: CASSVEGQTNEKLFF

D gene: TRBD2
V gene: TRBV24-1
clone size: NA
J gene: TRBJ2-3
CDR3 DNA: TGTGCCACCAGTGCGGGGGGGGTGAAGACAGATACGCAGTATTTT
CDR3 protein: CATSAGGVKTDTQYF

D gene: NA
V gene: TRBV12-5
clone size: NA
J gene: TRBJ2-2
CDR3 DNA: TGTGCTAGTGGTTTGGTACCCCAGGGGCGGTTCACCGGGGAGCTGTTTTTT
CDR3 protein: CASGLVPQGRFTGELFF

D gene: TRBD2
V gene: TRBV7-2
clone size: NA
J gene: TRBJ2-7
CDR3 DNA: TGTGCCAGCAGCTTAGGGAGCGGGGGGGTCTCCTACGAGCAGTACTTC
CDR3 protein: CASSLGSGGVSYEQYF

D gene: TRBD1
V gene: TRBV6-5
clone size: NA
J gene: TRBJ2-1
CDR3 DNA: TGTGCCAGCAGTTACTCGACAGGGGTCCACAATGAGCAGTTCTTC
CDR3 protein: CASSYSTGVHNEQFF

D gene: NA
V gene: TRBV9
clone size: NA
J gene: TRBJ1-5
CDR3 DNA: TGTGCCAGCACTCTGGGGGCTAGGAATCAGCCCCAGCATTTT
CDR3 protein: CASTLGARNQPQHF

D gene: NA
V gene: TRBV19
clone size: NA
J gene: TRBJ1-5
CDR3 DNA: TGTGCCAGTAGTATCGGGGGTAATCAGCCCCAGCATTTT
CDR3 protein: CASSIGGNQPQHF

D gene: TRBD2
V gene: TRBV18
clone size: NA
J gene: TRBJ2-4
CDR3 DNA: TGTGCCAGCTCACCACCGTTGCGGGGGGCGAAAAACATTCAGTACTTC
CDR3 protein: CASSPPLRGAKNIQYF

D gene: NA
V gene: TRBV7-9
clone size: NA
J gene: TRBJ1-2
CDR3 DNA: TGTGCCAGCAGCTTAGCGGCAGGGGTCGGCTACACCTTC
CDR3 protein: CASSLAAGVGYTF

D gene: NA
V gene: TRBV11-2
clone size: NA
J gene: TRBJ1-1
CDR3 DNA: TGTGCCAGCAGCTCGATCATGGACACTGAAGCTTTCTTT
CDR3 protein: CASSSIMDTEAFF

D gene: TRBD1
V gene: TRBV9
clone size: NA
J gene: TRBJ2-5
CDR3 DNA: TGTGCCAGCAGCGTAACAGGGGGACAAGAGACCCAGTACTTC
CDR3 protein: CASSVTGGQETQYF

D gene: TRBD1
V gene: TRBV7-9
clone size: NA
J gene: TRBJ1-2
CDR3 DNA: TGTGCCAGCAGCGCCGGGACAGGGAACTATGGCTACACCTTC
CDR3 protein: CASSAGTGNYGYTF

D gene: NA
V gene: TRBV12-2
clone size: NA
J gene: TRBJ1-1
CDR3 DNA: TGTGCAAGTCGCTTAACATTTTTT
CDR3 protein: CASRLTFF

D gene: TRBD2
V gene: TRBV20-1
clone size: NA
J gene: TRBJ2-1
CDR3 DNA: TGCAGTGCTAGTGCTGTAGCGGGGGGGCACAATGAGCAGTTCTTC
CDR3 protein: CSASAVAGGHNEQFF

D gene: TRBD2
V gene: TRBV3-1/TRBV3-2
clone size: NA
J gene: TRBJ2-2
CDR3 DNA: TGTGCCAGCAGCCAAGGTTCTGGGGGGGTGAACACCGGGGAGCTGTTTTTT
CDR3 protein: CASSQGSGGVNTGELFF

D gene: TRBD2
V gene: TRBV6-2/TRBV6-3
clone size: NA
J gene: TRBJ2-7
CDR3 DNA: TGTGCCAGCAGTTTCCCGTCGCGGACTAGCGGGGGGTACTCCTACGAGCAGTACTTC
CDR3 protein: CASSFPSRTSGGYSYEQYF

D gene: NA
V gene: TRBV12-3/TRBV12-4
clone size: NA
J gene: TRBJ2-1
CDR3 DNA: TGTGCCAGCACCCTCCCAGGGAGGAATGAGCAGTTCTTC
CDR3 protein: CASTLPGRNEQFF

D gene: NA
V gene: TRBV6-2/TRBV6-3
clone size: NA
J gene: TRBJ2-7
CDR3 DNA: TGTGCCAGCAGTTACCGGCAGGGGGGGCTCTACGAGCAGTACTTC
CDR3 protein: CASSYRQGGLYEQYF